This paragraph covers one TCR beta chain sequence. Which antigen it targets is not known. The sample holds no much larger clone one base away, and base qualities are not on file. Libraries were constructed by the immunoSEQ multiplex PCR assay. TCRdb took over this immuneACCESS table, retaining in-frame rearrangements with V and J assigned. Such tables are incomplete; in checked studies, under half of the missing clones stem from an unresolved V gene, and the remainder is unexplained. Within this sample are some 80,000 clones, with nearly 95% of them counted one time only. The ten largest clones add up to 1.1% of the sample. The sample belongs to a study of T cell changes during pregnancy in multiple sclerosis (dated by TCRdb to between 2019 and 2020). Regarding the research as a whole: Changes in the T cell repertoire over the course of pregnancy were examined in this study in women with multiple sclerosis.

The V end gives up 7 bases and the J end 4 bases, leaving 4 bases in the junction not matched to a gene. CDR1 and CDR2 were assigned from the germline V gene (reference sequence) as LNHDA and SQIVND. The CDR3 runs 13 residues from the cysteine to the phenylalanine. Just the 39-base CDR3 DNA is kept, in frame starting at base 1. This chain is built from TRBV19 and TRBJ2-1, and TRBD1 aligns with 7 junction nucleotides. This clonotype was sampled from a female donor with multiple sclerosis, enrolled in a pregnancy study. Sequenced here: peripheral blood, sampled in the second trimester of pregnancy. This receptor has the CDR3 CASTLTGYNEQFF. The DNA sequence is given as TGTGCCAGTACCCTGACAGGGTACAATGAGCAGTTCTTC.